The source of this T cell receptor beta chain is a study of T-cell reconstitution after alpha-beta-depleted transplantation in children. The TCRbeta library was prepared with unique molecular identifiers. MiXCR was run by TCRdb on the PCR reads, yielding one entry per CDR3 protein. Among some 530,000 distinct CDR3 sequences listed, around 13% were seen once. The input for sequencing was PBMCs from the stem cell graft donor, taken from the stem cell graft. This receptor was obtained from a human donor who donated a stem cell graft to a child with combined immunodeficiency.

CDR3 in DNA: TGTGCCAGCAGCTCCCTGGGGACAGGGGGCTATGGAAACACCATATATTTT. Protein product: CASSSLGTGGYGNTIYF. The genes are TRBV11-2 and TRBJ1-3; 12 bases are a match to TRBD1. V trimming: 4 bases; J trimming: 3 bases; junction bases outside the gene matches: 7. Germline V lookup: CDR1 SGHAT, CDR2 FQNNGV. The CDR3 has 17 amino acids. Using reference TRBV11-2 and TRBJ1-3 for the parts outside the CDR3, the full variable domain is EAGVAQSPRYKIIEKRQSVAFWCNPISGHATLYWYQQILGQGPKLLIQFQNNGVVDDSQLPKDRFSAERLKGVDSTLKIQPAKLEDSAVYLCASSSLGTGGYGNTIYFGEGSWLTVV.